These 5 T cell receptor beta chains came from one sample sequenced in a study of shared clonotypes between healthy human individuals. Sequencing was performed with immunoSEQ multiplex PCR; in TCRdb, only in-frame clones are kept and a portion is missing. The repertoire holds some 2,000,000 clones, with approximately 96% as singletons. The sequenced sample consisted of naive CD4+ T cells sorted from blood. The subset denotes: CD45RA+ positively selected. These receptors were obtained from a man aged 18-30 years in good health.

This clone has only a few counts. The chain recombines TRBV5-4 with TRBJ2-1; 11 bases map to TRBD1. Germline V lookup: CDR1 SGHNT, CDR2 YYREEE (reference sequence). V lost 4 bases, J lost 3 bases, and 6 bases stayed unmatched. The CDR3 runs to 16 residues. The CDR3 DNA reads TGTGCCAGCAGCCGGACCGGGACAGGGGGCTACAATGAGCAGTTCTTC. Its protein is CASSRTGTGGYNEQFF.

This chain links TRBV4-3 with TRBJ1-2; 9 bases are shared with TRBD1. The CDR3 runs 14 residues. Germline CDR1 is LGHNA and CDR2 is YSLEER. The V segment lost 4 bases and the J segment 5 bases; nucleotides outside the gene matches: 5. The DNA for the CDR3 is TGCGCCAGCAGCCCACAGGGGGCTGGGTATGGCTACACCTTC. Its translation: CASSPQGAGYGYTF.

V is TRBV27 and J is TRBJ1-6; no definite D call. This CDR3 comprises 14 residues. Germline V gene lookup returns CDR1 MNHEY and CDR2 SMNVEV (reference sequence). V lost 7 bases to trimming and J lost 2 bases, with 9 bases between them. Here the CDR3 reads CASKAGTYNSPLHF. Written as DNA, the CDR3 is TGTGCCAGCAAGGCCGGGACCTATAATTCACCCCTCCACTTT.

This sequence joins TRBV10-2 and TRBJ2-7; 8 bases agree with TRBD1. With V trimmed by 6 bases and J by 2 bases, 9 bases remained unmatched. The germline gives CDR1 WSHSY, CDR2 SAAADI. The CDR3 covers 15 residues. For the CDR3, the DNA is TGCGCCAGCAGGCCAGGGGGCGGTCGTCCCTACGAGCAGTACTTC. Its translation is CASRPGGGRPYEQYF.

The J gene is TRBJ2-7, the V gene TRBV11-2; TRBD2 is a possible D gene (5 bases). This CDR3 spans 13 amino acids. V lost 5 bases, J lost 2 bases, and 10 bases lay in between. The germline CDR1 and CDR2 sequences are SGHAT and FQNNGV. CDR3 bases: TGTGCCAGCAGCCCCACGGGGACCTACGAGCAGTACTTC. It codes for CASSPTGTYEQYF.